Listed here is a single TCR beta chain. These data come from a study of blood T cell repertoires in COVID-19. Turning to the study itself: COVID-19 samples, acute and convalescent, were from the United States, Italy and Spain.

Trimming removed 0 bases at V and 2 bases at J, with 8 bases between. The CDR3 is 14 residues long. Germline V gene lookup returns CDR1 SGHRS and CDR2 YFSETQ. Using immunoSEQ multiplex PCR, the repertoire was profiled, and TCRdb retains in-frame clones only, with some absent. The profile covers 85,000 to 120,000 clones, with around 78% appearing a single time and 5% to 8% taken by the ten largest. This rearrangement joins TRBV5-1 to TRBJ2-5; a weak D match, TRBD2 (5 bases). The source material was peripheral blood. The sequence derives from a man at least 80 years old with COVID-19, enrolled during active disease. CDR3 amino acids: CASSLVGVQETQYF. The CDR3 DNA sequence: TGCGCCAGCAGCTTGGTCGGGGTTCAAGAGACCCAGTACTTC.